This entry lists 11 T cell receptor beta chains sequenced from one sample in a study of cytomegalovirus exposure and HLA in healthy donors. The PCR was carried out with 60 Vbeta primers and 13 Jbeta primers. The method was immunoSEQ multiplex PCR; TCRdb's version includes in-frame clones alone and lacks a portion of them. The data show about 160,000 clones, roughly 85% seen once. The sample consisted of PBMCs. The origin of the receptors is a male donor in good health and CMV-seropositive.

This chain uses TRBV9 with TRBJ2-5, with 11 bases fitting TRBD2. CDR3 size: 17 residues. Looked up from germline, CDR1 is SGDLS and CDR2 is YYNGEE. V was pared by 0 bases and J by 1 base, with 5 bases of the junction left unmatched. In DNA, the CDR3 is TGTGCCAGCAGCGTAGCTACTAGCGGGGGTTTCCAAGAGACCCAGTACTTC. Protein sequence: CASSVATSGGFQETQYF.

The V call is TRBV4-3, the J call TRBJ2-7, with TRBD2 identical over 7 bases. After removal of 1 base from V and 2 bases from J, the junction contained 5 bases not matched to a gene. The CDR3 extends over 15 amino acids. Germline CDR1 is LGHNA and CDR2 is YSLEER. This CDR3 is CASSQGASGAYEQYF. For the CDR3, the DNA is TGCGCCAGCAGCCAAGGCGCTAGCGGAGCCTACGAGCAGTACTTC.

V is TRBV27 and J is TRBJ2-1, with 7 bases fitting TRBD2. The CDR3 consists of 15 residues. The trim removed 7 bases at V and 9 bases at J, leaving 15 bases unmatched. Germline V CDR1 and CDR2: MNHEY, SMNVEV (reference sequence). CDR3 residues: CASTSGGGAMGEQFF. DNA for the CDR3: TGTGCCAGCACTTCGGGGGGAGGCGCGATGGGTGAGCAGTTCTTC.

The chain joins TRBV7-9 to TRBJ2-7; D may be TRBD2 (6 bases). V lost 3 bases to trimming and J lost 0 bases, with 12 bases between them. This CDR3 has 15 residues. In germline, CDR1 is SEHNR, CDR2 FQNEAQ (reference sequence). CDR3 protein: CASSFLREDSYEQYF. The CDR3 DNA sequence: TGTGCCAGCAGCTTCCTTAGGGAGGACTCCTACGAGCAGTACTTC.

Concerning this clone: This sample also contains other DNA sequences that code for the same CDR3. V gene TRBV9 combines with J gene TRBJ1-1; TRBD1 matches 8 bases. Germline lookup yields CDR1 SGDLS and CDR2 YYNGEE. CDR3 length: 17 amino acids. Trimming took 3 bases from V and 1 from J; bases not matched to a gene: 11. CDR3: CASSETDRGHKNTEAFF. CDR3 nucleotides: TGTGCCAGCAGCGAAACTGACAGGGGTCACAAGAACACTGAAGCTTTCTTT.

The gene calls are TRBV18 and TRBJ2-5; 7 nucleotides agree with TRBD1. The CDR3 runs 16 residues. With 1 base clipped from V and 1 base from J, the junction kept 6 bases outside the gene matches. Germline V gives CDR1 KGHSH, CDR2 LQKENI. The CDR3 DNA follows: TGTGCCAGCTCACCACGAGAGTCAGGGGGCCAAGAGACCCAGTACTTC. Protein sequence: CASSPRESGGQETQYF.

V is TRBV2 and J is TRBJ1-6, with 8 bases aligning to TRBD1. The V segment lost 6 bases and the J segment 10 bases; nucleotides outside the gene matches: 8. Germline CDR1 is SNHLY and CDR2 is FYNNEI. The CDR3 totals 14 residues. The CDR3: CASSTTGAGSPLHF. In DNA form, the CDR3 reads TGTGCCAGCAGCACGACAGGGGCGGGGTCACCCCTCCACTTT.

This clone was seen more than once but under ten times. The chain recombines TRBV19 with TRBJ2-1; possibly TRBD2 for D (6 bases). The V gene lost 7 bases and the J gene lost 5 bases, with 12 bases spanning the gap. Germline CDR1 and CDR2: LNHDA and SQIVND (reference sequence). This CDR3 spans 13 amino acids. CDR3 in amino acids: CASTNWGDNEQFF. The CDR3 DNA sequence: TGTGCCAGTACCAACTGGGGGGACAATGAGCAGTTCTTC.

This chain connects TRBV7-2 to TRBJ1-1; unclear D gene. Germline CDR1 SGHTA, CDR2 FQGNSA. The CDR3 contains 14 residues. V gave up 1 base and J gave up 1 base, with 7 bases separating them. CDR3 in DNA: TGTGCCAGCAGCTTAGTCAGCGAGAACACTGAAGCTTTCTTT. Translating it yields CASSLVSENTEAFF.

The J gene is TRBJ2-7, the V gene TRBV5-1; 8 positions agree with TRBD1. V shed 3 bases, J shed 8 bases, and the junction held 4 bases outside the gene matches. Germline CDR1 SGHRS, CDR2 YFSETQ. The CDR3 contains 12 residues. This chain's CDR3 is CASSSDRVKQYF. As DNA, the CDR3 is TGCGCCAGCAGCTCGGACAGGGTAAAGCAGTACTTC.

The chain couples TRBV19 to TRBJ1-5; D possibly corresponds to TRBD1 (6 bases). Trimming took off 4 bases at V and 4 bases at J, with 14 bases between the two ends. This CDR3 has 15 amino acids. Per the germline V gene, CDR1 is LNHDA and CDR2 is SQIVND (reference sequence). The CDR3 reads CASSKTGHFNQPQHF. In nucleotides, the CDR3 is TGTGCCAGTAGTAAGACGGGACACTTTAATCAGCCCCAGCATTTT.